Described below is a single TCR beta chain sequence and its context. Its antigen remains unknown. Germline CDR1 reads SGHKS; CDR2 reads YYEKEE (reference sequence). V lost 0 bases and J lost 1, with 9 bases in between. The CDR3 extends over 15 amino acids. This record comes from a study of T cell responses to AZD1222 COVID-19 vaccine. Study results and limitations: There were vaccine-associated CD4 TCRs across spike, dominant at 160-218 and 743-854.

Only in-frame clones appear in the TCRdb table, and some are missing; sequencing was by immunoSEQ multiplex PCR. This sample has 84,000 or so clones; approximately 89% occur once, and the top ten carry over 2%. The rearrangement joins TRBV5-5 to TRBJ2-3; weak D call: TRBD1 (5 bases). The starting material was peripheral blood, obtained on day 0 of AZD1222 vaccination. This clonotype was obtained from an adult in good health. In nucleotides, the CDR3 is TGTGCCAGCAGCTTGGAGACAGTCCGCACAGATACGCAGTATTTT. It yields the protein CASSLETVRTDTQYF.